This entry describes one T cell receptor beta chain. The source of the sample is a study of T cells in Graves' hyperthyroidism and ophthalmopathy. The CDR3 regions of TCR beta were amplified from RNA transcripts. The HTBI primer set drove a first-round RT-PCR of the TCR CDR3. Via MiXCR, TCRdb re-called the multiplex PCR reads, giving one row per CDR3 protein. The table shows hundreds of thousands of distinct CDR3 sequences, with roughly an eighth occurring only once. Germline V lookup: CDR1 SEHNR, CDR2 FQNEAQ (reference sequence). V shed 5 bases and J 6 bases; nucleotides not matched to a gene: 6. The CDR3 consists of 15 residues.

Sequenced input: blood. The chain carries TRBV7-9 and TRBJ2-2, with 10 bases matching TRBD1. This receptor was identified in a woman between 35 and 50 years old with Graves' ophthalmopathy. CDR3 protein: CASSLGQGVPGELFF. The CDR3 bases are TGTGCCAGCAGCCTCGGACAGGGGGTCCCCGGGGAGCTGTTTTTT. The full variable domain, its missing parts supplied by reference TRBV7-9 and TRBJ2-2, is DTGVSQNPRHKITKRGQNVTFRCDPISEHNRLYWYRQTLGQGPEFLTYFQNEAQLEKSRLLSDRFSAERPKGSFSTLEIQRTEQGDSAMYLCASSLGQGVPGELFFGEGSRLTVL.